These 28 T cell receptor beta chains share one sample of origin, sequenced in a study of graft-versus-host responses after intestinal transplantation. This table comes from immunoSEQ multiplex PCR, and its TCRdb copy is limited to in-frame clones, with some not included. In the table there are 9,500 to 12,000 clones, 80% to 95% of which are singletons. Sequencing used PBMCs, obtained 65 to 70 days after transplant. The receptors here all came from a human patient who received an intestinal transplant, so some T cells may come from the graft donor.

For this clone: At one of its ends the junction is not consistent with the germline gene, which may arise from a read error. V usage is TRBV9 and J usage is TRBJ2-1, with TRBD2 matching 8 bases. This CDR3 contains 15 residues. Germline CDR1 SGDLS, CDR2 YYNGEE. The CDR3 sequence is CAGSASGSSYNEQFF. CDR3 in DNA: TGTGCCGGCAGCGCCAGCGGGAGCTCCTACAATGAGCAGTTCTTC.

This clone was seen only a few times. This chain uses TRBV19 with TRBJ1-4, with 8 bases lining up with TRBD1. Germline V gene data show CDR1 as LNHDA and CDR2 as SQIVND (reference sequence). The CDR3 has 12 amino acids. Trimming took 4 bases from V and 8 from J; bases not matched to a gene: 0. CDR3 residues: CASSTGGEKLFF. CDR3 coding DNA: TGTGCCAGTAGTACAGGGGGCGAAAAACTGTTTTTT.

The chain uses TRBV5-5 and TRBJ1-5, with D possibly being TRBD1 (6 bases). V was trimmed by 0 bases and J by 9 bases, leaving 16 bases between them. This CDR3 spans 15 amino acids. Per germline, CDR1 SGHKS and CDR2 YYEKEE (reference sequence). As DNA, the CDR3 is TGTGCCAGCAGCTTGGTGAGCGGGGGGACAAGGCCCCAGCATTTT. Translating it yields CASSLVSGGTRPQHF.

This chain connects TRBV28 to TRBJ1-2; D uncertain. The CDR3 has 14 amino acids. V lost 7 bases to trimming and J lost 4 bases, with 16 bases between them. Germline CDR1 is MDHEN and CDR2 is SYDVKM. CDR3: CASIPHGAAYGYTF. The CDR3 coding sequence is TGTGCCAGCATACCCCACGGCGCGGCCTATGGCTACACCTTC.

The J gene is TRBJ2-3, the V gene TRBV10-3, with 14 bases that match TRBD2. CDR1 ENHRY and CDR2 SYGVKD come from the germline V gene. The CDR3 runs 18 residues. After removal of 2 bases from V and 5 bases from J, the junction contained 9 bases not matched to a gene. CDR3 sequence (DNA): TGTGCCATCAGTGAGCCTGGTACGGGACTAGCGGGGGAAGATACGCAGTATTTT. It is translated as CAISEPGTGLAGEDTQYF.

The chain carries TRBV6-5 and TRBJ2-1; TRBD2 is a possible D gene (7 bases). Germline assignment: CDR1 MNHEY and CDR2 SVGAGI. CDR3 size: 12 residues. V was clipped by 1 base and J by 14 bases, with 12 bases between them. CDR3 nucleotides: TGTGCCAGCAGTTACTGGGGGGGCCGGGAGTTCTTC. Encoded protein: CASSYWGGREFF.

CDR3 DNA sequence: TGTGCCAGTAGTATAGGGGCCGAAGGATACGAGCAGTACTTC. Encoded protein: CASSIGAEGYEQYF. V gene TRBV19 combines with J gene TRBJ2-7; D gene unclear. The germline CDR1 and CDR2 sequences are LNHDA and SQIVND (reference sequence). Deletions cut 1 base from V and 4 bases from J, with 11 bases between. The CDR3 is made up of 14 amino acids.

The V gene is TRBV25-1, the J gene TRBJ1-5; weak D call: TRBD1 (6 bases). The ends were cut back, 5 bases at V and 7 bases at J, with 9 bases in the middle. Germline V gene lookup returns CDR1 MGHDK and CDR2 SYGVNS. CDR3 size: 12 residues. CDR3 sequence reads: CASSLGGQPQHF. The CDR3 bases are TGTGCCAGCAGTCTAGGGGGACAGCCCCAGCATTTT.

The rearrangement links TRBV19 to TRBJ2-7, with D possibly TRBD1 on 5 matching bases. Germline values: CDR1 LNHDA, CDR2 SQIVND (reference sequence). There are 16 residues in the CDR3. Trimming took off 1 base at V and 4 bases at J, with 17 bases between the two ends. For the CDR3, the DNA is TGTGCCAGTAGTATAGCCCCCCGACTCGCAGGGTACGAGCAGTACTTC. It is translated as CASSIAPRLAGYEQYF.

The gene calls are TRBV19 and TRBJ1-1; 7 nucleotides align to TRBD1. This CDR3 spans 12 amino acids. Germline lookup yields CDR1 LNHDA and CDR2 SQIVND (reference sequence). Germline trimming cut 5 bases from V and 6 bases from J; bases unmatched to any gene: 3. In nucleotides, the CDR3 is TGTGCCAGTAGTCTCGACAGGGCTGAAGCTTTCTTT. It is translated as CASSLDRAEAFF.

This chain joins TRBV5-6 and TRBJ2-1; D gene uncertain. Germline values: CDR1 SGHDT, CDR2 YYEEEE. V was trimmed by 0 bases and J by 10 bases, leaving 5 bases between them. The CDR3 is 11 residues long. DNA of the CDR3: TGTGCCAGCAGCTTGGGGAAGGAGCAGTTCTTC. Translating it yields CASSLGKEQFF.

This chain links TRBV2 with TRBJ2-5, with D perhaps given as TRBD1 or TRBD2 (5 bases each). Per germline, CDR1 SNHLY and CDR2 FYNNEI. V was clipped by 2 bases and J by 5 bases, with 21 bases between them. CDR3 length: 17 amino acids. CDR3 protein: CASSEPPPGSSRETQYF. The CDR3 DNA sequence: TGTGCCAGCAGTGAACCCCCTCCAGGGAGTAGTCGCGAGACCCAGTACTTC.

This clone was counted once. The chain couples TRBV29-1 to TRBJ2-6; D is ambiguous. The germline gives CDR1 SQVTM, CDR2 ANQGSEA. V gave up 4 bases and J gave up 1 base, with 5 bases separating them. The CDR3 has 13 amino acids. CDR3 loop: CSVVESGANVLTF. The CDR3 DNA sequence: TGCAGCGTTGTGGAGTCTGGGGCCAACGTCCTGACTTTC.

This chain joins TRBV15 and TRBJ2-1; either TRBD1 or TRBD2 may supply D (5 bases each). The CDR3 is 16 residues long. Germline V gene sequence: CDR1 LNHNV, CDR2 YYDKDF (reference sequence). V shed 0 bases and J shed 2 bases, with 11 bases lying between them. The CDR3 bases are TGTGCCACCAGCAGAGATTCCTGGGGGACCTACAATGAGCAGTTCTTC. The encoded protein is CATSRDSWGTYNEQFF.

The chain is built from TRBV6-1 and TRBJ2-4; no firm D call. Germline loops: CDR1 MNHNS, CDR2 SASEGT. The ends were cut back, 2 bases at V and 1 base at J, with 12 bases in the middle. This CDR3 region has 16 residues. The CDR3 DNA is TGTGCCAGCAGTGAAAGAAGGGAAGGTGCCAAAAACATTCAGTACTTC. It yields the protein CASSERREGAKNIQYF.

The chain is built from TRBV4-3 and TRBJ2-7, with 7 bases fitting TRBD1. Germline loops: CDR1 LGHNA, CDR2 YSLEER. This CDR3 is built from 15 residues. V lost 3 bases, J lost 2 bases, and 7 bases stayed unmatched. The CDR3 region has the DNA TGCGCCAGCAGCCAGCAATCGACAGGGACCTACGAGCAGTACTTC. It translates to CASSQQSTGTYEQYF.

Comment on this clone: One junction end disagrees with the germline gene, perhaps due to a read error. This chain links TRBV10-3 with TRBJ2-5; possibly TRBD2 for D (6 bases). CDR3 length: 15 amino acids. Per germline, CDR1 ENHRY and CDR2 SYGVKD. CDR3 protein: CAISESGWYQEAQYF. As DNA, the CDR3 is TGTGCCATCAGTGAGAGCGGGTGGTACCAAGAGGCCCAGTACTTC.

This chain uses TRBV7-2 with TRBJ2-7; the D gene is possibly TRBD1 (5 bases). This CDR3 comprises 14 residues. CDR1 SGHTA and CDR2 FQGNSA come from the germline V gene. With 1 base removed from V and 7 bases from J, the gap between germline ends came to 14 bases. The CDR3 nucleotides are TGTGCCAGCAGCTTAGTTTCAGCTTCAGGGGAGCAGTACTTC. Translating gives CASSLVSASGEQYF.

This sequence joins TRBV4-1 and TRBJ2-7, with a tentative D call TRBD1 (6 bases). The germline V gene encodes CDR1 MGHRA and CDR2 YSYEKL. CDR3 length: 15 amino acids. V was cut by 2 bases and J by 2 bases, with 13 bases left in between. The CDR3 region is CASSQIQGMPYEQYF. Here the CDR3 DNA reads TGCGCCAGCAGCCAAATACAGGGAATGCCCTACGAGCAGTACTTC.

CDR3 bases: TGTGCCGCGGGGTTAGGGGGCTACGAGCAGTACTTC. This translates into CAAGLGGYEQYF. V is TRBV2 and J is TRBJ2-7, with D possibly called TRBD1 or TRBD2 (6 bases each). The ends were cut back, 11 bases at V and 3 bases at J, with 14 bases in the middle. This CDR3 has 12 residues. Per the germline V gene, CDR1 is SNHLY and CDR2 is FYNNEI.

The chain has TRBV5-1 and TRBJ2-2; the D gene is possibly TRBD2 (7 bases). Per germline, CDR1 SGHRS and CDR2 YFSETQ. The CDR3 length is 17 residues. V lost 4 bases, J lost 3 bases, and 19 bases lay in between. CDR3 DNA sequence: TGCGCCAGCAGCCCCCGAGGGGGGGCTTTGGACACCGGGGAGCTGTTTTTT. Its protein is CASSPRGGALDTGELFF.

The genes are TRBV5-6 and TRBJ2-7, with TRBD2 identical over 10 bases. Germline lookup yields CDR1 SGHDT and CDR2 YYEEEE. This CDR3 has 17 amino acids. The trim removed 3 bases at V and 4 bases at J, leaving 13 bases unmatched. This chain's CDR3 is CASSSSPPSGRRYEQYF. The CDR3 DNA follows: TGTGCCAGCAGCTCTTCCCCCCCTAGCGGGAGACGGTACGAGCAGTACTTC.

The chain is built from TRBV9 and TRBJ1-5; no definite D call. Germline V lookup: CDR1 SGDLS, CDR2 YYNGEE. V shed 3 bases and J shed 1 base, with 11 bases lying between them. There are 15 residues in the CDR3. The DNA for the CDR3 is TGTGCCAGCAGCGCAAATGGGGAGAGCAATCAGCCCCAGCATTTT. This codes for CASSANGESNQPQHF.

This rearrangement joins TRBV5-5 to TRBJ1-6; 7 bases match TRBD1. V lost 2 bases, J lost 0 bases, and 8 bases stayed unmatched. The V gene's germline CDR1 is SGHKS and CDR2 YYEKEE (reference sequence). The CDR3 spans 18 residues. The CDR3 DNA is TGTGCCAGCAGCTTCCGAGACAGGGCCCCCTCCTATAATTCACCCCTCCACTTT. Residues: CASSFRDRAPSYNSPLHF.

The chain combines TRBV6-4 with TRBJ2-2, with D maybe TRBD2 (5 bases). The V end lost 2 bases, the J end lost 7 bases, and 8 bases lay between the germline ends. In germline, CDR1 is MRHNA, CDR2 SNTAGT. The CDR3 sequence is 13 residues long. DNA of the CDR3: TGTGCCAGCAGTGACCTAGCTAGCGGGGAGCTGTTTTTT. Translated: CASSDLASGELFF.

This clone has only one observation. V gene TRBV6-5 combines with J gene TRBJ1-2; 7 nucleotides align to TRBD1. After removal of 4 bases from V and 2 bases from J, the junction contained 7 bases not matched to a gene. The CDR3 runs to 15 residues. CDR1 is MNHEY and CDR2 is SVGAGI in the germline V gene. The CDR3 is CASSSPGGFNYGYTF. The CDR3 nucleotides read TGTGCCAGCAGTTCCCCAGGGGGGTTCAACTATGGCTACACCTTC.

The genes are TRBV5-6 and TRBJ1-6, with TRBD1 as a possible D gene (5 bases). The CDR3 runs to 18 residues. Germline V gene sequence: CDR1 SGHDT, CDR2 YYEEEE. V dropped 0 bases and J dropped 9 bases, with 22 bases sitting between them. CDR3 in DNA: TGTGCCAGCAGCTTGGGGCGTGTGATGTCTCCGGGGGGTTCACCCCTCCACTTT. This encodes CASSLGRVMSPGGSPLHF.

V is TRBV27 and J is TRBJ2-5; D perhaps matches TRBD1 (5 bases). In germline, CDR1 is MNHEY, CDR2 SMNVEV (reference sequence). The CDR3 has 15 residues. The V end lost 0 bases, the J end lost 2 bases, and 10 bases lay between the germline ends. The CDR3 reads CASSLSRTPQETQYF. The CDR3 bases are TGTGCCAGCAGTTTATCGAGGACACCACAAGAGACCCAGTACTTC.